This T cell receptor beta chain was captured in a study of T cells in Graves' hyperthyroidism and ophthalmopathy. Looked up from germline, CDR1 is MDHEN and CDR2 is SYDVKM. The CDR3 is made up of 14 amino acids. V was shortened by 6 bases and J by 0 bases, with 9 bases between the two germline ends. This clonotype was detected ten times or more. Researchers amplified the TCR beta CDR3 regions from RNA transcripts. In the first-round RT-PCR of the TCR CDR3, the HTBI primer set was used. TCRdb passed the multiplex PCR reads through MiXCR, listing each CDR3 protein once. The sample has over 450,000 distinct CDR3 sequences, over 15% seen once.

This rearrangement joins TRBV28 to TRBJ1-5; D unclear. The sequenced sample was blood. The sequence came from a woman in her late teens or twenties with Graves' ophthalmopathy. The chain's CDR3 is CASRGLYSNQPQHF. In nucleotides, the CDR3 is TGTGCCAGCAGGGGTCTTTATAGCAATCAGCCCCAGCATTTT.